This record concerns one TCR beta chain sequence. This clone was counted between two and nine times. Its antigen is unknown. Per-nucleotide qualities are absent, and no much larger clonotype sits a single base away. TCRbeta CDR3 regions were amplified from genomic DNA using the immunoSEQ Assay, a bias-controlled multiplex PCR. The original pipeline was this. The number of nucleated cells in each sample was estimated by amplification of reference gene primers within the assay. Sequence reads were collapsed and filtered to measure the absolute abundance of every unique TCRbeta CDR3 rearrangement. For each sample, productive Simpson clonality was calculated as the square root of Simpson's diversity index over productive rearrangements. Drawn from immuneACCESS, this table holds only the in-frame rearrangements with V and J called that TCRdb kept. Clones are partly lost; checked studies trace under half to an unresolved V gene and leave the rest unexplained. V and J calls and clone size follow that table, whereas D and trimming were derived from the DNA. This sample comprises 50,000 or so clones, around 80% of them detected only once. Together, the top ten hold 50% to 75% of the sample.

Each collaborating institution followed its own protocols to collect whole blood in K2EDTA tubes. Collaborator samples were shipped for TCRbeta analysis as frozen whole blood, isolated PBMCs, or DNA extracted from either sample type. These data belong to a study of blood T cell repertoires in COVID-19 (TCRdb year 2020). Notes on the research overall: Samples from collaborators originated in the United States, Italy and Spain and spanned both the acute and convalescent phases of COVID-19. The prospective study material was composed of cDNA or gDNA derived from T cells, B-cell-depleted T cells, or PBMCs. Deeply sampled blood TCRbeta repertoires from subjects exposed to, actively infected with, or recovered from COVID-19 were included in the dataset. The repertoires were released in a freely available public database meant as a resource for research on the immune response to SARS-CoV-2. Samples came from the ongoing ImmuneRACE study (first 160 participants) plus 1,254 subjects from 6 global collaborators. Sample metadata almost always included a de-identified subject ID, COVID-19 status, age in years and sex. Where HLA class I and class II types were available, the types were taken from metadata supplied by the sample provider, not from assay-based typing. What the study reported, not specific to this receptor: Clinical and demographic metadata were provided uncurated, with the amount varying by source and participant.

CDR1 LNHDA and CDR2 SQIVND were looked up in the germline V gene (reference sequence). The V and J ends are trimmed by 8 bases and 0 bases, leaving 16 bases between them. Inclusive of the bounding cysteine and phenylalanine, the CDR3 is 15 residues long. The entry retains the CDR3 DNA only, 45 bases that are in frame from base 1. The receptor's source is a man in his 70s with acute or convalescent COVID-19. The rearrangement combines TRBV19 with TRBJ1-2; the D gene remains uncertain. What was sequenced was peripheral blood. This receptor has the CDR3 CASESRREANYGYTF. The DNA sequence is as follows: TGTGCCAGTGAGTCTCGGAGGGAAGCTAACTATGGCTACACCTTC.